This TCR beta chain derives from a study of blood T cell repertoires in COVID-19. For the study at large: Acute-phase and convalescent COVID-19 samples originated in the United States, Italy and Spain. Sources were T cells, B-cell-depleted T cells, or PBMCs; the material itself was cDNA or gDNA.

In germline, CDR1 is SGHRS, CDR2 YFSETQ. J gave up 4 bases and V 0 bases, and 6 bases lay outside the gene matches. The CDR3 extends over 15 amino acids. Authors' analysis steps: The authors estimated nucleated cell counts from reference gene primer amplification. Sequencing used immunoSEQ multiplex PCR; TCRdb keeps in-frame clones, though not all of them. The V and J calls and clone size come from that table; D and trimming were worked out from the DNA. The table records some 170,000 clones, around 76% of them present only once. The rearrangement joins TRBV5-1 to TRBJ1-2; the match to TRBD1 covers 7 bases. This clonotype was sampled from a woman aged 50 to 65 with active or convalescent COVID-19. Specimen: peripheral blood. The CDR3 nucleotides are TGCGCCAGCAGCTTGGCCCCCGGGACAGCCTATGGCTACACCTTC. It yields the protein CASSLAPGTAYGYTF.